A few counts support the clone carrying this TCR beta chain. No antigen is known for it. TCRdb called the RACE reads again in MiXCR, with one record for every CDR3 protein. The repertoire holds 300,000 to 400,000 distinct CDR3 sequences, with about 5.1% as singletons. V was cut by 2 bases and J by 4 bases, with 5 bases left in between. CDR3 size: 13 residues. Per germline, CDR1 SEHNR and CDR2 FQNEAQ (reference sequence). Time point defined: pre-sensitization, week 0. Noted treatment: therapeutic diphenylcyclopropenone sensitization with weekly scalp DPC. This entry belongs to a study of human T cells and chemical hapten exposure. Findings and caveats of the study: Those TCRs sitting above 1 in 1000 frequency stayed the same with DPC sensitization. Alopecia affected the donors, so their immune response may differ from healthy people's.

The chain has TRBV7-9 and TRBJ2-2; D gene uncertain. The specimen comprised whole blood, sampled in connection with sensitization to the hapten diphenylcyclopropenone (DPC). The origin of this receptor is a woman in her fifties or sixties with alopecia areata. Some clones in this sample may be carry-over from other donors' samples. CDR3 sequence: CASSLLSTGELFF. The CDR3 DNA is TGTGCCAGCAGCTTACTTAGCACCGGGGAGCTGTTTTTT.